This TCR beta chain stems from a study of T cells in localized non-small cell lung cancer. Study findings and constraints: Adjacent lung tissue had a median around 50 of the top 100 clones found in the tumor.

With 4 bases clipped from V and 2 bases from J, the junction kept 4 bases outside the gene matches. The CDR3 runs to 16 residues. CDR1 is SGHTA and CDR2 is FQGTGA in the germline V gene. The method was immunoSEQ multiplex PCR; TCRdb's version includes in-frame clones alone and lacks a portion of them. This table holds around 8,000 clones, about 92% found once. As regards this clone: The antigen remains undetermined.

The source material was peripheral blood mononuclear cells, sampled before any cancer treatment. The chain is built from TRBV7-3 and TRBJ2-6, with 8 nucleotides matching TRBD2. The clonotype was recovered from a male donor aged 60 or over with stage II lung adenocarcinoma. CDR3 protein: CASSSIAGPGANVLTF. The CDR3 bases are TGTGCCAGCAGCTCAATAGCGGGGCCTGGGGCCAACGTCCTGACTTTC.